The clone carrying this T cell receptor (beta chain) occurred many times. Its specificity is not known. CDR1 SGHRS and CDR2 YFSETQ come from the germline V gene. There are 15 residues in the CDR3. Germline trimming cut 0 bases from V and 7 bases from J; bases unmatched to any gene: 4. This sample was included in a study of T-cell reconstitution after alpha-beta-depleted transplantation in children. Findings and limits, study-wide: After one year, T-cell counts and TCRbeta diversity mostly came from new T cells. The study reportedly traced alpha-beta T cells about two months after transplant to several hundred expanded graft clones.

It was with unique molecular identifiers that the TCRbeta library was prepared. TCRdb re-analysed the PCR reads in MiXCR, keeping a single row per CDR3 protein. The table shows hundreds of thousands of distinct CDR3 sequences, with roughly 13% occurring only once. The receptor comes from a girl aged 2 to 10 with congenital amegakaryocytic thrombocytopenia, due to receive a stem cell transplant. The V and J genes are TRBV5-1 and TRBJ2-2; 9 nucleotides line up with TRBD1. This material consisted of PBMCs, taken before TCRalphabeta/CD19-depleted stem cell transplant. The CDR3 bases are TGCGCCAGCAGCTTGGTACAGGGGGCGCTCGGGGAGCTGTTTTTT. The encoded protein is CASSLVQGALGELFF. The entire variable domain, with the rest obtained from reference TRBV5-1 and TRBJ2-2, is as follows: KAGVTQTPRYLIKTRGQQVTLSCSPISGHRSVSWYQQTPGQGLQFLFEYFSETQRNKGNFPGRFSGRQFSNSRSEMNVSTLELGDSALYLCASSLVQGALGELFFGEGSRLTVL.